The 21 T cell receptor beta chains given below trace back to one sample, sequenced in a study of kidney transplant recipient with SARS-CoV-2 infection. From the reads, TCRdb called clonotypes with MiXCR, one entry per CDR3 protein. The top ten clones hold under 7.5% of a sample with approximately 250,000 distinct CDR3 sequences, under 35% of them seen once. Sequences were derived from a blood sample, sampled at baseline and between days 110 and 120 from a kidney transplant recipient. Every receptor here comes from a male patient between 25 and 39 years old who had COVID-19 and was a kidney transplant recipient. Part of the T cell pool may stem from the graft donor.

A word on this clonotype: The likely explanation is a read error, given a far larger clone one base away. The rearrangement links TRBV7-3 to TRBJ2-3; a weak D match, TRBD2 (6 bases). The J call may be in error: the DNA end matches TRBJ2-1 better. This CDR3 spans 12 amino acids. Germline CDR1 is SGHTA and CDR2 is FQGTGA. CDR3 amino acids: CASSLIGGEQFF. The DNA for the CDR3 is TGTGCCAGCAGCTTAATCGGGGGTGAGCAGTTCTTC.

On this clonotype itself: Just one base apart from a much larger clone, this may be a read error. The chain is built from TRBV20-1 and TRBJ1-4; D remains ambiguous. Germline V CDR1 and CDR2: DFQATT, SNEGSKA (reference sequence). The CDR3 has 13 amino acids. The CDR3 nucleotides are TGCAGTGCTCAAGGGAGCGGAGTAGAAAGACTGTTTTTT. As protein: CSAQGSGVERLFF.

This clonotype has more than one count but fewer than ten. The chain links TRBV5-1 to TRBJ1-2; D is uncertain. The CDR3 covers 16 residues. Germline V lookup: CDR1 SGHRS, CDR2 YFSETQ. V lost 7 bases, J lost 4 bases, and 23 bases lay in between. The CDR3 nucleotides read TGCGCCAGCGTATGGGTATCGGTTCGAAAGACCTATGGCTACACCTTC. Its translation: CASVWVSVRKTYGYTF. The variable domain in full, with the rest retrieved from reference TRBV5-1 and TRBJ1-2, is KAGVTQTPRYLIKTRGQQVTLSCSPISGHRSVSWYQQTPGQGLQFLFEYFSETQRNKGNFPGRFSGRQFSNSRSEMNVSTLELGDSALYLCASVWVSVRKTYGYTFGSGTRLTVV.

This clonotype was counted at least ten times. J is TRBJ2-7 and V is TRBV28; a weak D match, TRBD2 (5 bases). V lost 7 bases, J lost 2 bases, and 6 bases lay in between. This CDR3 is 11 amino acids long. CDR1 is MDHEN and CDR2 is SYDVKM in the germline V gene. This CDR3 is CASTEAYEQYF. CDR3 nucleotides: TGTGCCAGCACGGAGGCCTACGAGCAGTACTTC.

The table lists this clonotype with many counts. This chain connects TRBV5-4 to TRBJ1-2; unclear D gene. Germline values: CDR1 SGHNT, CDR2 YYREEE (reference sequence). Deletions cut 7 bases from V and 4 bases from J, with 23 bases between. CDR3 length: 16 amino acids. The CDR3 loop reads CASLLNVPGKTYGYTF. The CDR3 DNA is TGTGCCAGCTTGTTGAACGTACCAGGAAAGACCTATGGCTACACCTTC.

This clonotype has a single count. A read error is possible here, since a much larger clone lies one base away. The CDR3 loop reads CASSSNSRIGKTYGYTF. DNA of the CDR3: TGTGCCAGCAGTTCGAATAGCCGCATCGGAAAGACCTATGGCTACACCTTC. The chain couples TRBV6-2 or TRBV6-3 to TRBJ1-2; D gene ambiguous. The CDR3 length is 17 residues. V was shortened by 4 bases and J by 4 bases, with 22 bases between the two germline ends. CDR1 is MNHEY and CDR2 is SVGEGT in the germline V gene.

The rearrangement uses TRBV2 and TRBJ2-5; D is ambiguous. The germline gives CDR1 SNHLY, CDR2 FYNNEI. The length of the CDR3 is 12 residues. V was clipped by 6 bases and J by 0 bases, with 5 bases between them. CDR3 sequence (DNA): TGTGCCAGCAGAGCAAACCAAGAGACCCAGTACTTC. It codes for CASRANQETQYF.

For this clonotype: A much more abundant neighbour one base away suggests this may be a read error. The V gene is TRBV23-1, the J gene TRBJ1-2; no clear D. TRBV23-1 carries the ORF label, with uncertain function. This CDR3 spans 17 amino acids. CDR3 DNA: TGCGCCAGCAGTGTAAAATTGCTACGCAGAAAGACCTATGACTACACCTTC. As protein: CASSVKLLRRKTYDYTF.

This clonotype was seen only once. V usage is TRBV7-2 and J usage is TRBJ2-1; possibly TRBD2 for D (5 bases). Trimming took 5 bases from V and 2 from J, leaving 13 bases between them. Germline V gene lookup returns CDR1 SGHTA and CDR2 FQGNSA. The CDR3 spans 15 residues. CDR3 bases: TGTGCCAGCAGCCCCCACACGGGAACCTACAATGAGCAGTTCTTC. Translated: CASSPHTGTYNEQFF.

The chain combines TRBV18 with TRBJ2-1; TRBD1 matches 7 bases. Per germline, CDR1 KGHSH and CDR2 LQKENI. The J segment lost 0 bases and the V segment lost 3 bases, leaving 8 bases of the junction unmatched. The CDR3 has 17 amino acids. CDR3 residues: CASSPRFGDSSYNEQFF. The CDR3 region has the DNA TGTGCCAGCTCACCCAGATTCGGGGACAGCTCCTACAATGAGCAGTTCTTC.

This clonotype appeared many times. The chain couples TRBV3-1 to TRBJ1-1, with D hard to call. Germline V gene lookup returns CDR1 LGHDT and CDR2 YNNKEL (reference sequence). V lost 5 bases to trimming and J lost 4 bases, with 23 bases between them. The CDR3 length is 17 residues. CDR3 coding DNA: TGTGCCAGCAGCAATGTGACTCCCATTTCAATTCGCACTGAAGCTTTCTTT. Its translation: CASSNVTPISIRTEAFF.

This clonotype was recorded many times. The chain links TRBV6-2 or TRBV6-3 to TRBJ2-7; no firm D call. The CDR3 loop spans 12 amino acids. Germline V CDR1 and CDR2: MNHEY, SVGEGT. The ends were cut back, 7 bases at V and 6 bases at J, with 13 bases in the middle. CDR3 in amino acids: CASTRPPSEQYF. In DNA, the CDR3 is TGTGCCAGCACCCGCCCCCCATCCGAGCAGTACTTC.

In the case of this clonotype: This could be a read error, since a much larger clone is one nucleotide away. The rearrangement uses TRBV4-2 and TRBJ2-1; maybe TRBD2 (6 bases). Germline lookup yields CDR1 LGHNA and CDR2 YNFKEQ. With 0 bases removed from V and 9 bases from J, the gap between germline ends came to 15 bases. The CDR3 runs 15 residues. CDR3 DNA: TGTGCCAGCAGCCAAGACCCCAAACTAGCTTCTGAGCAGTTCTTC. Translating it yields CASSQDPKLASEQFF.

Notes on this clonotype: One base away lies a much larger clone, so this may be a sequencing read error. In nucleotides, the CDR3 is TGTGCCAGCAACCGGACTTCCTGGGGGGGTGGTGGCTACACCTTC. Its translation is CASNRTSWGGGGYTF. The rearrangement joins TRBV3-1 to TRBJ1-2, with a weak D call TRBD1 (5 bases). This CDR3 is 15 amino acids long. The germline V gene encodes CDR1 LGHDT and CDR2 YNNKEL (reference sequence). V gave up 7 bases and J gave up 7 bases, with 22 bases separating them.

The CDR3, as DNA: TGTGCCAGCAGCACCAATATGGTCGTTAGAAAGACCTATGGCTACACCTTC. It translates to CASSTNMVVRKTYGYTF. The V and J genes are TRBV16 and TRBJ1-2; D is unclear. V lost 5 bases, J lost 4 bases, and 23 bases lay in between. This CDR3 has 17 residues. Germline V CDR1 and CDR2: KGHSY, FQNENV. The whole variable domain, filled in from reference TRBV16 and TRBJ1-2, reads GEEVAQTPKHLVRGEGQKAKLYCAPIKGHSYVFWYQQVLKNEFKFLISFQNENVFDETGMPKERFSAKCLPNSPCSLEIQATKLEDSAVYFCASSTNMVVRKTYGYTFGSGTRLTVV.

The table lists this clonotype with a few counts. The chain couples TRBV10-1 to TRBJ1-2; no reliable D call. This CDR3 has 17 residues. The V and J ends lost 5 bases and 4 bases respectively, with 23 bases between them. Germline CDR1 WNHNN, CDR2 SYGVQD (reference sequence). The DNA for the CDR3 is TGCGCCAGCAGTTTAGCACGAAGATCGCGAAAGACCTATGGCTACACCTTC. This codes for CASSLARRSRKTYGYTF.

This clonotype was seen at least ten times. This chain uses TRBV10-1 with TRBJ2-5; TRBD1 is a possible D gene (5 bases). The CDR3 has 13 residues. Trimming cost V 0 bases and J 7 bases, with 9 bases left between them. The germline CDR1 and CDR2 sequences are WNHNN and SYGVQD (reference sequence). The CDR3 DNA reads TGCGCCAGCAGTGAGTCGCCTCAGGGGACCCAGTACTTC. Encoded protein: CASSESPQGTQYF.

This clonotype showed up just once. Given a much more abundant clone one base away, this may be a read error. This chain's CDR3 is CAGSNGGGITDTQYF. CDR3 nucleotide sequence: TGTGCCGGTTCTAACGGGGGTGGGATCACAGATACGCAGTATTTT. The J gene is TRBJ2-3, the V gene TRBV28; possibly TRBD2 for D (6 bases). Germline assignment: CDR1 MDHEN and CDR2 SYDVKM. This CDR3 is 15 amino acids long. V was shortened by 11 bases and J by 2 bases, with 20 bases between the two germline ends.

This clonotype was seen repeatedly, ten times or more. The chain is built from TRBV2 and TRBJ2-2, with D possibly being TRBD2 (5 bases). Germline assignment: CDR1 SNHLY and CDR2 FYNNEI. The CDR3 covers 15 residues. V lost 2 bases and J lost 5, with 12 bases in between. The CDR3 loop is CASSELRAGTGELFF. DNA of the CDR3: TGTGCCAGCAGTGAACTGAGGGCTGGGACCGGGGAGCTGTTTTTT.

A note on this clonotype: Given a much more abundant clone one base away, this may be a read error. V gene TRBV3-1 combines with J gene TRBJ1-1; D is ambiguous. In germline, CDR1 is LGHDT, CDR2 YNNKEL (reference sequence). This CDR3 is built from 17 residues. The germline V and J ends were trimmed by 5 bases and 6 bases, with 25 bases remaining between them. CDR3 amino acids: CASSVTVPISIRAEAFF. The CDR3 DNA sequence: TGTGCCAGCAGCGTTACTGTTCCCATTTCAATTCGCGCTGAAGCTTTCTTT.

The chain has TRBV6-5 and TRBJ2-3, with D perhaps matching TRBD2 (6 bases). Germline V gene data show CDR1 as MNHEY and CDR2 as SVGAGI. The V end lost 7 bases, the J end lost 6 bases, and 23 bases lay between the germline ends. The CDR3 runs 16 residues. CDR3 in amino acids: CASTRRKAGTGDTQYF. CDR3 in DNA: TGTGCCAGCACCCGTCGGAAAGCGGGCACCGGGGATACGCAGTATTTT.